The T cell receptor (beta chain) described here comes from a study of control samples from healthy donors and cancer patients. Germline trimming cut 6 bases from V and 8 bases from J; bases unmatched to any gene: 6. Looked up from germline, CDR1 is MNHEY and CDR2 is SMNVEV (reference sequence). The CDR3 loop spans 13 amino acids. Sequencing was performed with immunoSEQ multiplex PCR; in TCRdb, only in-frame clones are kept and a portion is missing. The repertoire holds 130,000 to 150,000 clones, with approximately 91% as singletons. This sequence originates from a man younger than 45 in good health. The rearrangement uses TRBV27 and TRBJ2-3; 9 nucleotides match TRBD1. Sequencing was carried out using blood. Written as DNA, the CDR3 is TGTGCCAGCAGCGGGCCGACAGGGGGTACGCAGTATTTT. It is translated as CASSGPTGGTQYF.